One and the same sample provided the 26 T cell receptor beta chains below, sequenced in a study of blood T cell repertoires in COVID-19. Only in-frame clones appear in the TCRdb table, and some are missing; sequencing was by immunoSEQ multiplex PCR. The sample consists of approximately 200,000 clones, over 75% of them appearing once. The specimen sequenced was PBMCs or T cells enriched from blood (not recorded which). These receptors all come from a woman between 40 and 50 years old with acute COVID-19.

The chain is built from TRBV7-8 and TRBJ2-7; D is uncertain. Trimming left V 3 bases short and J 6 bases short, with 12 bases between. The CDR3 has 13 amino acids. CDR1 SGHVS and CDR2 FQNEAQ come from the germline V gene. The CDR3 region is CASSFGQRSEQYF. CDR3 sequence (DNA): TGTGCCAGCAGCTTCGGCCAGCGTTCCGAGCAGTACTTC.

This clone appeared a single time. The chain joins TRBV5-4 to TRBJ2-7; D is possibly TRBD1 (5 bases). V was pared by 4 bases and J by 2 bases, with 13 bases between. From germline, CDR1 is SGHNT and CDR2 YYREEE (reference sequence). The CDR3 is 14 amino acids. DNA of the CDR3: TGTGCCAGCAGCCAACAGGACACGCCCTACGAGCAGTACTTC. It yields the protein CASSQQDTPYEQYF.

This chain links TRBV28 with TRBJ1-2; possibly TRBD1 for D (5 bases). Germline V CDR1 and CDR2: MDHEN, SYDVKM. The CDR3 loop spans 14 amino acids. Deletions cut 4 bases from V and 4 bases from J, with 13 bases between. The CDR3 DNA is TGTGCCAGCAGTTGGAACCTACAGGCCTATGGCTACACCTTC. Translating gives CASSWNLQAYGYTF.

The genes are TRBV7-8 and TRBJ1-3, with D possibly being TRBD1 (5 bases). Trimming stripped 6 bases from V and 8 bases from J, with 14 bases between. CDR3 length: 13 residues. In germline, CDR1 is SGHVS, CDR2 FQNEAQ. CDR3 in amino acids: CASSRGFGDTIYF. The CDR3 DNA is TGTGCCAGCAGTAGGGGATTTGGGGACACCATATATTTT. Variable domain in full (rest from reference TRBV7-8 and TRBJ1-3): GAGVSQSPRYKVAKRGQDVALRCDPISGHVSLFWYQQALGQGPEFLTYFQNEAQLDKSGLPSDRFFAERPEGSVSTLKIQRTQQEDSAVYLCASSRGFGDTIYFGEGSWLTVV.

This sequence joins TRBV18 and TRBJ1-2; 9 nucleotides agree with TRBD1. Trimming removed 3 bases from V and 0 bases from J; junction bases left unmatched: 5. CDR3 length: 16 residues. Germline CDR1 reads KGHSH; CDR2 reads LQKENI. The CDR3 region is CASSPMDRGANYGYTF. Here the CDR3 DNA reads TGTGCCAGCTCACCCATGGACAGGGGAGCTAACTATGGCTACACCTTC. The variable domain in full, completed from reference TRBV18 and TRBJ1-2, reads NAGVMQNPRHLVRRRGQEARLRCSPMKGHSHVYWYRQLPEEGLKFMVYLQKENIIDESGMPKERFSAEFPKEGPSILRIQQVVRGDSAAYFCASSPMDRGANYGYTFGSGTRLTVV.

The sample holds a few counts of this clone. The V and J genes are TRBV11-3 and TRBJ1-3, with 9 bases that match TRBD1. Germline V gene lookup returns CDR1 SGHNT and CDR2 YENEEA. The CDR3 has 15 residues. The J segment lost 4 bases and the V segment lost 5 bases, leaving 6 bases of the junction unmatched. Written as DNA, the CDR3 is TGTGCCAGCAGCCCAAACAGGGGGCCGGGAAACACCATATATTTT. Residues: CASSPNRGPGNTIYF.

The chain couples TRBV6-2 or TRBV6-3 to TRBJ2-2; 10 bases match TRBD2. With 5 bases clipped from V and 6 bases from J, the junction kept 6 bases outside the gene matches. Germline values: CDR1 MNHEY, CDR2 SVGEGT. The length of the CDR3 is 15 residues. The CDR3 sequence is CASSLIAGGPGELFF. The DNA for the CDR3 is TGTGCCAGCAGTCTGATAGCGGGAGGACCCGGGGAGCTGTTTTTT.

The chain is built from TRBV29-1 and TRBJ1-1, with D possibly TRBD1 on 6 matching bases. The CDR3 is 15 residues long. The V end lost 7 bases, the J end lost 3 bases, and 21 bases lay between the germline ends. Germline V gene sequence: CDR1 SQVTM, CDR2 ANQGSEA. CDR3 protein: CSGRRDNGADTEAFF. DNA of the CDR3: TGCAGCGGGCGACGGGACAACGGGGCGGACACTGAAGCTTTCTTT.

The chain recombines TRBV7-2 with TRBJ2-5, with a weak D call TRBD1 (6 bases). Germline loops: CDR1 SGHTA, CDR2 FQGNSA. This CDR3 comprises 13 residues. V lost 3 bases, J lost 3 bases, and 8 bases lay in between. CDR3 DNA: TGTGCCAGCAGCTTCTCAGGGGAAGAGACCCAGTACTTC. Protein sequence: CASSFSGEETQYF. Combining the CDR3 with reference TRBV7-2 and TRBJ2-5 gives the whole variable domain GAGVSQSPSNKVTEKGKDVELRCDPISGHTALYWYRQSLGQGLEFLIYFQGNSAPDKSGLPSDRFSAERTGGSVSTLTIQRTQQEDSAVYLCASSFSGEETQYFGPGTRLLVL.

The J gene is TRBJ2-2, the V gene TRBV18, with 7 bases matching TRBD1. Losses at the gene ends were 4 bases for V and 6 bases for J; bases not matched to a gene: 2. CDR3 length: 13 amino acids. The germline gives CDR1 KGHSH, CDR2 LQKENI. The CDR3 is CASSQGGPGELFF. In DNA form, the CDR3 reads TGTGCCAGCTCACAAGGGGGCCCCGGGGAGCTGTTTTTT.

The CDR3 loop reads CASSLLGSSYEQYF. The CDR3 DNA reads as TGTGCCAGCAGCCTTTTGGGCAGCTCCTACGAGCAGTACTTC. This chain connects TRBV6-2 or TRBV6-3 to TRBJ2-7; D gene ambiguous. Germline loops: CDR1 MNHEY, CDR2 SVGEGT. CDR3 size: 14 residues. V lost 6 bases, J lost 0 bases, and 12 bases lay in between.

The rearrangement links TRBV3-1 (or the pseudogene TRBV3-2) to TRBJ1-3; a weak D match, TRBD1 (6 bases). Per germline, CDR1 LGHDT and CDR2 YNNKEL (reference sequence). CDR3 size: 14 residues. Trimming cost V 0 bases and J 11 bases, with 14 bases left between them. CDR3 DNA: TGTGCCAGCAGCCAAGATGGGAACAGGGACCCCATATATTTT. This gives the protein CASSQDGNRDPIYF.

This clone was counted many times. The V call is TRBV30, the J call TRBJ1-1, with TRBD1 matching over 12 bases. Germline trimming cut 2 bases from V and 4 bases from J; bases unmatched to any gene: 8. This CDR3 comprises 16 residues. Germline V gene data show CDR1 as GTSNPN and CDR2 as SVGIG (reference sequence). The CDR3 nucleotides are TGTGCCTGGAGTACAATACCGGGACAGGGGGCCACTGAAGCTTTCTTT. Translated: CAWSTIPGQGATEAFF.

This chain links TRBV29-1 with TRBJ2-3, with 7 bases lining up with TRBD1. Germline V gene lookup returns CDR1 SQVTM and CDR2 ANQGSEA. The CDR3 has 14 residues. Trimming removed 7 bases from V and 2 bases from J; junction bases left unmatched: 9. The CDR3 here is CSGRDSRITDTQYF. DNA for the CDR3: TGCAGCGGCCGGGACAGTAGAATCACAGATACGCAGTATTTT.

The rearrangement joins TRBV5-1 to TRBJ2-3, with 11 bases matching TRBD2. CDR3 length: 16 residues. The junction had 8 bases not matched to a gene; V was cut back by 4 bases and J by 4 bases. Germline assignment: CDR1 SGHRS and CDR2 YFSETQ. The CDR3 here is CASSPNSGGAPDTQYF. CDR3 nucleotide sequence: TGCGCCAGCAGCCCGAATAGCGGGGGGGCCCCAGATACGCAGTATTTT.

This clone has more than one count but fewer than ten. V gene TRBV14 combines with J gene TRBJ1-2; D ambiguous. The CDR3 loop spans 12 amino acids. V dropped 3 bases and J dropped 4 bases, with 6 bases sitting between them. Looked up from germline, CDR1 is SGHDN and CDR2 is FVKESK. The CDR3 protein is CASSQSGYGYTF. The DNA for the CDR3 is TGTGCCAGCAGCCAGTCCGGCTATGGCTACACCTTC.

The rearrangement links TRBV7-6 to TRBJ1-2, with TRBD1 matching over 7 bases. Germline V gene sequence: CDR1 SGHVS, CDR2 FNYEAQ. The CDR3 extends over 15 amino acids. V lost 3 bases and J lost 6; bases outside the gene matches: 10. The CDR3 DNA sequence: TGTGCCAGCAGCTTGACTCCACAGGGGAGCGATGGCTACACCTTC. Translated, it gives CASSLTPQGSDGYTF.

The rearrangement uses TRBV28 and TRBJ1-6; TRBD1 aligns across 9 bases. CDR3 length equals 14 residues. Germline V gene lookup returns CDR1 MDHEN and CDR2 SYDVKM. The V gene end was trimmed by 7 bases and the J gene end by 7 bases; junction bases not matched to a gene: 5. In DNA form, the CDR3 reads TGTGCCAGCATGTACGGACAGGGGAATTCACCCCTCCACTTT. This codes for CASMYGQGNSPLHF.

The gene calls are TRBV7-3 and TRBJ2-2; 7 bases are a match to TRBD2. Germline V gene sequence: CDR1 SGHTA, CDR2 FQGTGA. The J segment lost 1 base and the V segment lost 5 bases, leaving 4 bases of the junction unmatched. The CDR3 contains 15 residues. The CDR3 region is CASSPTSVNTGELFF. The CDR3 DNA sequence: TGTGCCAGCAGCCCTACTAGCGTGAACACCGGGGAGCTGTTTTTT.

This chain joins TRBV5-5 and TRBJ2-7; 9 bases fit TRBD1. CDR1 and CDR2 (germline): SGHKS, YYEKEE (reference sequence). The CDR3 spans 15 residues. With V trimmed by 4 bases and J by 7 bases, 12 bases remained unmatched. The CDR3 protein is CASSPPGTGSLEQYF. The CDR3 DNA reads as TGTGCCAGCAGCCCCCCCGGGACAGGGTCTTTGGAGCAGTACTTC.

This chain joins TRBV10-1 and TRBJ2-2; possible D gene TRBD1, 6 bases. V lost 7 bases, J lost 7 bases, and 13 bases lay in between. The CDR3 is made up of 13 amino acids. From germline, CDR1 is WNHNN and CDR2 SYGVQD (reference sequence). The CDR3 nucleotides read TGCGCCAGCACCCCAGGGGCGGGCGGGGAGCTGTTTTTT. Its translation is CASTPGAGGELFF.

This chain joins TRBV29-1 and TRBJ1-2; 9 positions agree with TRBD1. Germline-derived CDR1 and CDR2 are SQVTM and ANQGSEA. V lost 6 bases, J lost 5 bases, and 7 bases stayed unmatched. The CDR3 has 13 residues. The CDR3 DNA is TGCAGCGTCGGACAGGGGATTGATTATGGCTACACCTTC. Protein sequence: CSVGQGIDYGYTF.

The DNA for the CDR3 is TGTGCCAGCAGCCTCTCCACTGGAGCTCAGGAGACCCAGTACTTC. It codes for CASSLSTGAQETQYF. The gene calls are TRBV7-9 and TRBJ2-5; no clear D gene. V lost 5 bases, J lost 5 bases, and 18 bases lay in between. The CDR3 is 15 residues long. Per the germline V gene, CDR1 is SEHNR and CDR2 is FQNEAQ (reference sequence).

The rearrangement uses TRBV19 and TRBJ2-2; 12 bases line up with TRBD1. The CDR3 sequence is 18 residues long. The junction had 9 bases not matched to a gene; V was cut back by 7 bases and J by 0 bases. The germline V gene encodes CDR1 LNHDA and CDR2 SQIVND (reference sequence). The DNA of the CDR3 is TGTGCCAGTATGGAGGGACAGGGGGCTGACTCGAACACCGGGGAGCTGTTTTTT. It yields the protein CASMEGQGADSNTGELFF.

This chain links TRBV5-4 with TRBJ2-7; 8 bases map to TRBD2. The CDR3 length is 18 residues. J lost 5 bases, V lost 5 bases, and 21 bases had no gene match. CDR1 is SGHNT, CDR2 YYREEE, per germline (reference sequence). The DNA for the CDR3 is TGTGCCAGCAGTCCAGCGGGGAGCGGGAGCTGGTGGCCCCACGAGCAGTACTTC. This translates into CASSPAGSGSWWPHEQYF.

This chain joins TRBV5-4 and TRBJ1-6; no definite D call. Trimming took 0 bases from V and 8 from J, leaving 18 bases between them. This CDR3 is 17 amino acids long. Germline values: CDR1 SGHNT, CDR2 YYREEE (reference sequence). CDR3 protein: CASSLGGGNVRDSPLHF. CDR3 coding DNA: TGTGCCAGCAGCTTGGGAGGTGGAAACGTCCGGGATTCACCCCTCCACTTT.